The 28 T cell receptor beta chains presented below share a single source sample, sequenced in a study of CD8 T cells in ankylosing spondylitis. TCRdb itself ran the 5' RACE reads through MiXCR, one entry per CDR3 protein. This sample carries about 340,000 distinct CDR3 sequences, approximately 15% of them seen once, and the ten largest clones take approximately 1.1%. The sample comprised blood, either unsorted or a sorted T cell fraction (not recorded which). These receptors were taken from a male donor with ankylosing spondylitis or in good health (not recorded which).

The J gene is TRBJ2-1, the V gene TRBV10-2; possibly TRBD2 for D (5 bases). From germline, CDR1 is WSHSY and CDR2 SAAADI. There are 14 residues in the CDR3. Trimming stripped 4 bases from V and 10 bases from J, with 17 bases between. CDR3: CASSGRGLLGEQFF. For the CDR3, the DNA is TGCGCCAGCAGTGGACGAGGACTGTTAGGAGAGCAGTTCTTC.

The chain couples TRBV7-9 to TRBJ1-2; D might be TRBD1 (5 bases). V was trimmed by 5 bases and J by 2 bases, leaving 12 bases between them. The V gene's germline CDR1 is SEHNR and CDR2 FQNEAQ (reference sequence). The CDR3 consists of 14 residues. CDR3 sequence: CASSLTRDNYGYTF. The DNA for the CDR3 is TGTGCCAGCAGCCTCACCCGGGACAACTATGGCTACACCTTC. Complete variable domain (other parts from reference TRBV7-9 and TRBJ1-2): DTGVSQNPRHKITKRGQNVTFRCDPISEHNRLYWYRQTLGQGPEFLTYFQNEAQLEKSRLLSDRFSAERPKGSFSTLEIQRTEQGDSAMYLCASSLTRDNYGYTFGSGTRLTVV.

This clonotype was detected only a few times. The chain links TRBV5-1 to TRBJ2-1, with D perhaps given as TRBD1 or TRBD2 (5 bases each). The germline gives CDR1 SGHRS, CDR2 YFSETQ. The CDR3 has 15 amino acids. The ends were cut back, 2 bases at V and 5 bases at J, with 14 bases in the middle. CDR3 residues: CASSFGRQGDNEQFF. The CDR3 bases are TGCGCCAGCAGCTTCGGCAGGCAGGGAGACAATGAGCAGTTCTTC.

This clonotype was counted only a few times. The rearrangement links TRBV28 to TRBJ2-5, with TRBD2 matching over 12 bases. This CDR3 is built from 13 residues. Germline loops: CDR1 MDHEN, CDR2 SYDVKM. With 6 bases clipped from V and 13 bases from J, the junction kept 9 bases outside the gene matches. For the CDR3, the DNA is TGTGCCAGCAGACCCACTAGCGGGGGGCCCTGGTACTTC. This sequence encodes CASRPTSGGPWYF.

This clonotype has more than one count but fewer than ten. The chain is built from TRBV4-1 and TRBJ1-5, with 9 bases lining up with TRBD1. V shed 1 base, J shed 6 bases, and the junction held 4 bases outside the gene matches. This CDR3 has 15 residues. Germline CDR1 reads MGHRA; CDR2 reads YSYEKL. The CDR3 is CASSQVGQGSQPQHF. CDR3 nucleotides: TGCGCCAGCAGCCAAGTGGGACAGGGTAGTCAGCCCCAGCATTTT.

CDR3: CASSGTRLAKNIQYF. The CDR3 coding sequence is TGTGCCAGCAGCGGAACCCGTCTAGCCAAAAACATTCAGTACTTC. The rearrangement joins TRBV7-8 to TRBJ2-4; unclear D gene. CDR1 and CDR2 (germline): SGHVS, FQNEAQ. Trimming shortened V by 5 bases and J by 0 bases, and 11 bases separated the two germline ends. The CDR3 has 15 residues.

This sequence joins TRBV4-2 and TRBJ2-1, with 11 positions matching TRBD1. The CDR3 runs to 17 residues. CDR1 is LGHNA and CDR2 is YNFKEQ in the germline V gene. V was pared by 4 bases and J by 2 bases, with 7 bases of the junction left unmatched. The CDR3 here is CASSPGTGGNTYNEQFF. DNA of the CDR3: TGTGCCAGCAGCCCTGGGACAGGGGGTAATACCTACAATGAGCAGTTCTTC.

The V gene is TRBV10-3, the J gene TRBJ2-1; D is perhaps TRBD2 (6 bases). The germline V and J ends were trimmed by 0 bases and 3 bases, with 12 bases remaining between them. The germline V gene encodes CDR1 ENHRY and CDR2 SYGVKD. This CDR3 contains 16 residues. The CDR3 DNA reads as TGTGCCATCAGTGAGTCAGGAGGAGGGAACTACAATGAGCAGTTCTTC. This encodes CAISESGGGNYNEQFF.

V and J are TRBV20-1 and TRBJ2-3; perhaps TRBD2 as D (5 bases). This CDR3 region has 13 residues. Trimming took off 1 base at V and 4 bases at J, with 9 bases between the two ends. Germline V gene sequence: CDR1 DFQATT, CDR2 SNEGSKA (reference sequence). CDR3 sequence reads: CSARARGSDTQYF. The CDR3 DNA follows: TGCAGTGCTAGAGCCCGGGGATCAGATACGCAGTATTTT.

This clonotype appeared a single time. The chain joins TRBV5-1 to TRBJ2-2; 8 nucleotides agree with TRBD1. The ends lost 2 bases at V and 4 bases at J; junction bases unmatched: 4. The germline V gene encodes CDR1 SGHRS and CDR2 YFSETQ. The length of the CDR3 is 15 residues. CDR3 region: CASSFTGGSTGELFF. The CDR3 bases are TGCGCCAGCAGCTTTACAGGGGGTTCCACCGGGGAGCTGTTTTTT.

This clonotype was counted between two and nine times. This rearrangement joins TRBV20-1 to TRBJ2-7, with D perhaps TRBD1 (5 bases). V lost 6 bases and J lost 2, with 11 bases in between. The germline V gene encodes CDR1 DFQATT and CDR2 SNEGSKA (reference sequence). The CDR3 runs 12 residues. CDR3 region: CSAPRAPYEQYF. For the CDR3, the DNA is TGCAGTGCCCCCAGGGCCCCCTACGAGCAGTACTTC.

The chain recombines TRBV20-1 with TRBJ2-1, with TRBD2 as a possible D gene (7 bases). Per the germline V gene, CDR1 is DFQATT and CDR2 is SNEGSKA (reference sequence). This CDR3 has 14 amino acids. The ends were cut back, 4 bases at V and 7 bases at J, with 17 bases in the middle. CDR3: CSAIPGGRINEQFF. The CDR3 DNA sequence: TGCAGTGCTATCCCCGGGGGGCGCATTAATGAGCAGTTCTTC.

This sequence joins TRBV12-3 or TRBV12-4 and TRBJ1-2; TRBD1 agrees at 10 bases. The CDR3 runs 14 residues. V was pared by 8 bases and J by 2 bases, with 5 bases of the junction left unmatched. The CDR3 reads CASQRTGGNYGYTF. The DNA for the CDR3 is TGTGCCAGCCAAAGGACAGGGGGAAACTATGGCTACACCTTC.

The sample holds a few counts of this clonotype. The chain employs TRBV7-6 and TRBJ2-3; 10 nucleotides match TRBD2. CDR3 length equals 16 residues. V was clipped by 6 bases and J by 6 bases; unmatched bases: 12. The germline V gene has CDR1 SGHVS and CDR2 FNYEAQ. CDR3 residues: CASRKLAGPNYDTQYF. The CDR3 coding sequence is TGTGCCAGCAGAAAACTAGCGGGACCCAATTACGATACGCAGTATTTT.

This clonotype occurred a few times. The CDR3, as DNA: TGTGCCAGCAGCGTCCCACCGAGTGGAGCTAACTATGGCTACACCTTC. As protein: CASSVPPSGANYGYTF. The chain carries TRBV9 and TRBJ1-2; D is unresolved. Trimming pared 2 bases from V and 0 bases from J, leaving 14 bases between. The CDR3 covers 16 residues. CDR1 SGDLS and CDR2 YYNGEE come from the germline V gene.

This clonotype was seen a handful of times. The rearrangement joins TRBV14 to TRBJ1-6, with 7 bases matching TRBD1. The ends lost 4 bases at V and 8 bases at J; junction bases unmatched: 8. The CDR3 spans 15 residues. The germline gives CDR1 SGHDN, CDR2 FVKESK. The CDR3, as DNA: TGTGCCAGCAGCCGGGACAGCTCCCGGCATTCACCCCTCCACTTT. It codes for CASSRDSSRHSPLHF.

At least ten counts were recorded for this clonotype. This sequence joins TRBV29-1 and TRBJ2-5; D perhaps matches TRBD1 (6 bases). This CDR3 contains 11 residues. The germline CDR1 and CDR2 sequences are SQVTM and ANQGSEA. Trimming stripped 3 bases from V and 5 bases from J, with 7 bases between. In nucleotides, the CDR3 is TGCAGCGTTGAGGGGGCGGAGACCCAGTACTTC. Residues: CSVEGAETQYF.

This clonotype appeared a few times. The genes are TRBV25-1 and TRBJ1-1, with D possibly matching TRBD1 (6 bases). Germline CDR1 reads MGHDK; CDR2 reads SYGVNS. The CDR3 has 13 residues. V gave up 4 bases and J gave up 11 bases, with 17 bases separating them. Written as DNA, the CDR3 is TGTGCCAGCAGTGGTCCGGGACAACGACCCGCTTTCTTT. Its translation is CASSGPGQRPAFF.

The chain couples TRBV20-1 to TRBJ2-1; 8 nucleotides line up with TRBD2. The ends lost 6 bases at V and 0 bases at J; junction bases unmatched: 7. The CDR3 consists of 15 residues. Germline assignment: CDR1 DFQATT and CDR2 SNEGSKA (reference sequence). CDR3 DNA: TGCAGTGCGATAGCGGGACCCCTCTCCTACAATGAGCAGTTCTTC. Protein product: CSAIAGPLSYNEQFF.

The CDR3 DNA reads as TGCAGCGTTGAAGGGGGCTGGGAGTATGGCTACACCTTC. Protein sequence: CSVEGGWEYGYTF. The V gene is TRBV29-1, the J gene TRBJ1-2; tentatively, D is TRBD1 (5 bases). Germline V gene sequence: CDR1 SQVTM, CDR2 ANQGSEA. The CDR3 runs to 13 residues. V lost 1 base and J 5 bases, leaving 11 bases between the germline ends.

This clonotype has a handful of counts. The chain couples TRBV3-1 to TRBJ2-7, with TRBD1 matching over 8 bases. V dropped 3 bases and J dropped 4; count of bases not matched to a gene: 5. The CDR3 is 14 residues long. Germline CDR1 reads LGHDT; CDR2 reads YNNKEL (reference sequence). CDR3 loop: CASSHPGQVYEQYF. For the CDR3, the DNA is TGTGCCAGCAGCCACCCGGGACAGGTATACGAGCAGTACTTC.

Remarks on this clonotype: A much larger clone differs from this one at a single base, so this may be a read error. The V call is TRBV4-1, the J call TRBJ2-7; 11 bases map to TRBD2. Germline CDR1 reads MGHRA; CDR2 reads YSYEKL. The CDR3 is 15 amino acids. The trim removed 4 bases at V and 5 bases at J, leaving 7 bases unmatched. CDR3 coding DNA: TGCGCCAGCAGCCTTACTAGCGGGGGAGGCCACGAGCAGTACTTC. Amino acids: CASSLTSGGGHEQYF.

The chain links TRBV11-1 to TRBJ2-1; D might be TRBD1 (5 bases). Germline V lookup: CDR1 SGHAT, CDR2 FQDESV (reference sequence). V dropped 0 bases and J dropped 7 bases, with 22 bases sitting between them. The CDR3 totals 18 residues. Written as DNA, the CDR3 is TGTGCCAGCAGCTTAGCGTTAAGTAGATCGACAGTTAAGAATGAGCAGTTCTTC. The encoded protein is CASSLALSRSTVKNEQFF.

This clonotype showed up just a few times. The rearrangement joins TRBV5-1 to TRBJ2-1; 11 nucleotides line up with TRBD2. The CDR3 has 16 residues. The trim removed 2 bases at V and 4 bases at J, leaving 5 bases unmatched. The V gene's germline CDR1 is SGHRS and CDR2 YFSETQ. The CDR3 sequence: CASSLPSGGPYNEQFF. DNA of the CDR3: TGCGCCAGCAGCTTACCTAGCGGGGGGCCTTACAATGAGCAGTTCTTC.

This clonotype was seen repeatedly, ten times or more. This sequence joins TRBV12-3 or TRBV12-4 and TRBJ1-1, with 8 bases lining up with TRBD1. V gave up 4 bases and J gave up 6 bases; unmatched junction bases: 7. CDR3 size: 14 residues. CDR3 protein: CASSSQGGVAEAFF. The CDR3 DNA is TGTGCCAGCAGTTCACAGGGGGGGGTCGCTGAAGCTTTCTTT.

J is TRBJ1-1 and V is TRBV25-1; TRBD1 agrees at 7 bases. CDR3 length: 16 amino acids. CDR1 is MGHDK, CDR2 SYGVNS, per germline. V dropped 0 bases and J dropped 4; count of bases not matched to a gene: 8. The CDR3 sequence: CASSEYRGQGGTEAFF. The CDR3 DNA sequence: TGTGCCAGCAGTGAATACCGTGGGCAGGGGGGCACTGAAGCTTTCTTT. Using reference TRBV25-1 and TRBJ1-1 for the parts outside the CDR3, the full variable domain is EADIYQTPRYLVIGTGKKITLECSQTMGHDKMYWYQQDPGMELHLIHYSYGVNSTEKGDLSSESTVSRIRTEHFPLTLESARPSHTSQYLCASSEYRGQGGTEAFFGQGTRLTVV.

The chain recombines TRBV7-9 with TRBJ1-2, with D uncertain. Trimming took 1 base from V and 0 from J, leaving 9 bases between them. Germline values: CDR1 SEHNR, CDR2 FQNEAQ (reference sequence). This CDR3 spans 15 amino acids. CDR3 residues: CASSLGGGANYGYTF. In DNA form, the CDR3 reads TGTGCCAGCAGCTTAGGGGGAGGAGCTAACTATGGCTACACCTTC.

This clonotype was seen more than once but under ten times. The chain combines TRBV6-1 with TRBJ1-6; D ambiguous. Looked up from germline, CDR1 is MNHNS and CDR2 is SASEGT. V dropped 8 bases and J dropped 1 base, with 9 bases sitting between them. This CDR3 has 14 amino acids. The CDR3: CASGSGSYNSPLHF. CDR3 DNA sequence: TGTGCCAGCGGCAGTGGTTCCTATAATTCACCCCTCCACTTT.